The sequence of this TCR beta chain was determined in a study of T cells in Graves' hyperthyroidism and ophthalmopathy. RNA transcripts were the template for amplifying TCR beta CDR3 regions. The TCR CDR3 was amplified in a first-round RT-PCR using the HTBI primer set. A single record per CDR3 protein comes from TCRdb applying MiXCR to the multiplex PCR reads. Of about 160,000 distinct CDR3 sequences in the sample, over 8% are singletons; the top ten hold about 20%. Diagnosis relied on clinical symptoms, serum thyroxine and TRAb, thyroid ultrasound and orbital computed tomography. Isolation of PBMCs was performed on about 9.9 ml fresh peripheral blood. This CDR3 spans 14 amino acids. The junction had 10 bases not matched to a gene; V was cut back by 6 bases and J by 6 bases. This clonotype was observed at least ten times. No antigen is known for it. Whole-study findings and limits: Ophthalmopathy, which appeared later, was predicted by the model a median roughly 6.5 months before onset. Among clonotypes expanded in thyroid above 0.001, most were also found in blood.

The receptor was isolated from a woman aged 18-29 years with Graves' hyperthyroidism that later progressed to Graves' ophthalmopathy. Material for sequencing was blood. This rearrangement joins TRBV12-3 or TRBV12-4 to TRBJ2-7, with 8 bases fitting TRBD1. Here the CDR3 DNA reads TGTGCCAGCAGAGCAGGGGGCGGAGATCCCGAGCAGTACTTC. Its protein product is CASRAGGGDPEQYF.